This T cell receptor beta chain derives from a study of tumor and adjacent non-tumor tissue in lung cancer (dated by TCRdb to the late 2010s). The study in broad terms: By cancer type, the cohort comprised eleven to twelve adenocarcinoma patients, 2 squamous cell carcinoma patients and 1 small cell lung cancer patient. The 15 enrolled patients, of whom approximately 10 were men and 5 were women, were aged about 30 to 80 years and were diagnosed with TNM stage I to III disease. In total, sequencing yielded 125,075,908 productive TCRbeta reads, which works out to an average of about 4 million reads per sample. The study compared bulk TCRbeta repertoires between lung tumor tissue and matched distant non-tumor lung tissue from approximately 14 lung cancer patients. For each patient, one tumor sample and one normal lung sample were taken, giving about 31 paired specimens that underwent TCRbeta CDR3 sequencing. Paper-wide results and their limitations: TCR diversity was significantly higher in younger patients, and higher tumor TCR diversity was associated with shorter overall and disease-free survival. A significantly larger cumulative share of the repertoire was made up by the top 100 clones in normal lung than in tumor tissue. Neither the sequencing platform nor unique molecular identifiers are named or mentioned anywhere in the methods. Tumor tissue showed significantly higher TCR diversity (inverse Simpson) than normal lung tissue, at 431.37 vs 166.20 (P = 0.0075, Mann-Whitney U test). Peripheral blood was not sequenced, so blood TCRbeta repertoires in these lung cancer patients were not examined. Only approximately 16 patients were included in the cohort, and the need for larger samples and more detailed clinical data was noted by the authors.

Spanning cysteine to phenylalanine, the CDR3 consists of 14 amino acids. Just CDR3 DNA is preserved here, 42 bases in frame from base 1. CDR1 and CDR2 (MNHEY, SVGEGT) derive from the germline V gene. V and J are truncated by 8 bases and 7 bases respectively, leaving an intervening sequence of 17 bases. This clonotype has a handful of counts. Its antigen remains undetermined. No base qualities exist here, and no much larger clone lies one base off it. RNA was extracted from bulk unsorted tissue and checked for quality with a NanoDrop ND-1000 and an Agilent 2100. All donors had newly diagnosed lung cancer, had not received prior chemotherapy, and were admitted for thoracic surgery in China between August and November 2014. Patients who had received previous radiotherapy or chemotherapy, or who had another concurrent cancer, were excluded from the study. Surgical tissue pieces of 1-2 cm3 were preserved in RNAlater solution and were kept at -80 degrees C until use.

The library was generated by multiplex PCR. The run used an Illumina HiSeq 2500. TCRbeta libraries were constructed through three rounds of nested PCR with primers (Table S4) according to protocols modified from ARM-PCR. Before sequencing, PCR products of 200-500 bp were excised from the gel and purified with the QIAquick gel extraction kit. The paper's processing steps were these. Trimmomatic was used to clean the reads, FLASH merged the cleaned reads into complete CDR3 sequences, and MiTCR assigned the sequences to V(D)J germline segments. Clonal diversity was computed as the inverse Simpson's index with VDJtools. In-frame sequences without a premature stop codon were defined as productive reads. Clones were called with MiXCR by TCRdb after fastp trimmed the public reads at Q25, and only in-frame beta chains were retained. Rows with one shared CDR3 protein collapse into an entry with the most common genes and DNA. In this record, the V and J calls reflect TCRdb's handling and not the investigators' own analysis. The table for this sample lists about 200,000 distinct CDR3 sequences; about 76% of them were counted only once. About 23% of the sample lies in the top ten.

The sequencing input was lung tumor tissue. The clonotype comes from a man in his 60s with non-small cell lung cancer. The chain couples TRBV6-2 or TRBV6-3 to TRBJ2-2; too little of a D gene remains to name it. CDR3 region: CASVAIRAGGELFF. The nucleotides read TGTGCCAGCGTAGCCATCAGAGCTGGCGGGGAGCTGTTTTTT.